The 6 T cell receptor beta chains below were found in one sample sequenced in a study of early T cells in non-severe SARS-CoV-2 infection. Using its own MiXCR run on the 5' RACE reads, TCRdb lists one record per CDR3 protein. The sample carries 70,000 to 75,000 distinct CDR3 sequences, 12% recorded once. Specimen: whole blood. These receptors all stem from an adult who was a healthcare worker with PCR-confirmed SARS-CoV-2 infection or an uninfected control (not recorded which).

The chain recombines TRBV11-2 with TRBJ1-1, with D perhaps TRBD1 (5 bases). This CDR3 has 14 amino acids. V was pared by 2 bases and J by 4 bases, with 11 bases between. Germline assignment: CDR1 SGHAT and CDR2 FQNNGV. CDR3 DNA sequence: TGTGCCAGCAGCTTACCCCAGGGTGGCACTGAAGCTTTCTTT. Its protein is CASSLPQGGTEAFF.

The CDR3 reads CASSRRSGIQETQYF. In DNA, the CDR3 is TGCGCCAGCAGCCGGAGGTCTGGGATCCAAGAGACCCAGTACTTC. The J gene is TRBJ2-5, the V gene TRBV5-1; tentatively, D is TRBD2 (5 bases). Per germline, CDR1 SGHRS and CDR2 YFSETQ. The length of the CDR3 is 15 residues. Trimming stripped 4 bases from V and 1 base from J, with 14 bases between.

This clonotype was picked up many times. CDR3 amino acids: CASKGRWNEQFF. The CDR3 bases are TGTGCCAGCAAGGGCAGGTGGAATGAGCAGTTCTTC. V gene TRBV12-3 or TRBV12-4 combines with J gene TRBJ2-1; unclear D gene. V lost 7 bases and J lost 7, with 11 bases in between. This CDR3 comprises 12 residues.

This clonotype has a handful of counts. J is TRBJ2-2 and V is TRBV20-1; D is possibly TRBD1 or TRBD2 (5 bases each). The CDR3 has 16 amino acids. Germline V gene data show CDR1 as DFQATT and CDR2 as SNEGSKA (reference sequence). V was cut by 0 bases and J by 1 base, with 12 bases left in between. The CDR3 region is CSARDRRQGNTGELFF. CDR3 nucleotide sequence: TGCAGTGCTAGAGATCGGAGGCAGGGGAACACCGGGGAGCTGTTTTTT.

This clonotype was counted a few times. V and J are TRBV28 and TRBJ2-6; TRBD1 is a possible D gene (5 bases). Germline loops: CDR1 MDHEN, CDR2 SYDVKM. This CDR3 contains 16 residues. Deletions cut 7 bases from V and 0 bases from J, with 13 bases between. In nucleotides, the CDR3 is TGTGCCAGCACCCTAGGAAGGGGCTCTGGGGCCAACGTCCTGACTTTC. Its protein is CASTLGRGSGANVLTF.

As to this clonotype: Just one base apart from a much larger clone, this may be a read error. The chain combines TRBV15 with TRBJ2-1; a possible D gene is TRBD2 (6 bases). This CDR3 spans 17 amino acids. CDR1 is LNHNV and CDR2 is YYDKDF in the germline V gene (reference sequence). V lost 0 bases, J lost 5 bases, and 17 bases lay in between. For the CDR3, the DNA is TGTGCCACCAGCAGAGATCGGAACCCGCGGAGGGACAATGAGCAGTTCTTC. This codes for CATSRDRNPRRDNEQFF.